These 29 T cell receptor beta chains were all obtained from the same sample, sequenced in a study of monozygotic twins with inflammatory bowel disease. TCRdb reprocessed the 5' RACE reads, keeping one entry per CDR3 protein, no DNA. This repertoire includes approximately 390,000 distinct CDR3 sequences. The sequenced material came from blood. The receptors shown here come from a human donor with ulcerative colitis or Crohn's disease, or a healthy co-twin of an affected twin (not recorded which).

The chain links TRBV28 to TRBJ1-5; TCRdb's assignment of TRBD1 cannot be checked, as there is no DNA. The CDR3 spans 18 residues. Germline V CDR1 and CDR2: MDHEN, SYDVKM. The CDR3 sequence: CASRYPPQGAGPNQPQHF.

The rearrangement links TRBV11-2 to TRBJ2-2; the D call from TCRdb, TRBD1, cannot be confirmed without DNA. The germline V gene has CDR1 SGHAT and CDR2 FQNNGV. This CDR3 has 17 amino acids. The CDR3 region is CASRTIRGTANTGELFF.

J is TRBJ2-7 and V is TRBV7-9; TCRdb designates TRBD1, a call that cannot be tested without DNA. Germline V gene sequence: CDR1 SEHNR, CDR2 FQNEAQ (reference sequence). This CDR3 is 15 amino acids long. This CDR3 reads CASSPEGTGNLEQYF.

The V call is TRBV25-1, the J call TRBJ2-7. The CDR3 length is 12 residues. Germline CDR1 MGHDK, CDR2 SYGVNS. The CDR3 spells CASSELPYEQYF.

The chain employs TRBV11-2 and TRBJ2-1. Per the germline V gene, CDR1 is SGHAT and CDR2 is FQNNGV. This CDR3 spans 16 amino acids. CDR3: CASSVSSHRQDNEQFF.

The gene calls are TRBV3-1 and TRBJ1-1. In germline, CDR1 is LGHDT, CDR2 YNNKEL (reference sequence). The CDR3 is made up of 14 amino acids. The CDR3 reads CASSLLGRDTEAFF. Supplemented by reference TRBV3-1 and TRBJ1-1, the full variable domain reads DTAVSQTPKYLVTQMGNDKSIKCEQNLGHDTMYWYKQDSKKFLKIMFSYNNKELIINETVPNRFSPKSPDKAHLNLHINSLELGDSAVYFCASSLLGRDTEAFFGQGTRLTVV.

CDR3: CASSQDHRGTIQYF. V gene TRBV4-1 combines with J gene TRBJ2-4; the TRBD1 assignment by TCRdb is unverifiable without DNA. This CDR3 spans 14 amino acids. Germline lookup yields CDR1 MGHRA and CDR2 YSYEKL.

The chain joins TRBV27 to TRBJ1-6. CDR1 and CDR2 from the germline V gene are MNHEY and SMNVEV (reference sequence). This CDR3 comprises 18 residues. This CDR3 reads CASSWSTATSSYNSPLHF.

The chain recombines TRBV6-5 with TRBJ1-1; lacking DNA, the TRBD1 call made by TCRdb goes unchecked. In germline, CDR1 is MNHEY, CDR2 SVGAGI. The CDR3 spans 13 residues. This chain's CDR3 is CASSPQTREKAFF.

This chain connects TRBV5-4 to TRBJ2-1; without DNA, the TCRdb call of TRBD1 cannot be checked. CDR3 size: 15 residues. Germline CDR1 reads SGHNT; CDR2 reads YYREEE (reference sequence). The CDR3 protein is CASSFMMGEYNEQFF.

The gene calls are TRBV6-5 and TRBJ2-6; the TRBD2 assignment by TCRdb is unverifiable without DNA. This CDR3 has 18 amino acids. Germline loops: CDR1 MNHEY, CDR2 SVGAGI. The CDR3 spells CASSYGGVSPSGANVLTF.

The V gene is TRBV5-1, the J gene TRBJ2-7; checking the TCRdb D call of TRBD1 is not possible without DNA. The CDR3 runs to 15 residues. The V gene's germline CDR1 is SGHRS and CDR2 YFSETQ. The CDR3: CASSPTGQGTYEQYF. Drawing the rest from reference TRBV5-1 and TRBJ2-7, the complete variable domain is KAGVTQTPRYLIKTRGQQVTLSCSPISGHRSVSWYQQTPGQGLQFLFEYFSETQRNKGNFPGRFSGRQFSNSRSEMNVSTLELGDSALYLCASSPTGQGTYEQYFGPGTRLTVT.

The V gene is TRBV15, the J gene TRBJ2-6; TCRdb reports TRBD2, a call that lacks DNA to check it against. CDR3 length equals 17 residues. CDR1 is LNHNV, CDR2 YYDKDF, per germline (reference sequence). CDR3 sequence reads: CATSRRGGGAGANVLTF.

The J gene is TRBJ2-5, the V gene TRBV7-9; TCRdb selects TRBD1, and the lack of DNA leaves this call unchecked. Germline V gives CDR1 SEHNR, CDR2 FQNEAQ (reference sequence). This CDR3 is 14 amino acids long. The CDR3 sequence: CASSSRDRGQTQYF.

The chain couples TRBV4-1 to TRBJ1-4; the TCRdb call, TRBD1, lacks DNA for checking. The CDR3 has 16 residues. Per the germline V gene, CDR1 is MGHRA and CDR2 is YSYEKL. This CDR3 is CASSQGPGQGYEKLFF.

The chain recombines TRBV19 with TRBJ2-3. CDR3 size: 12 residues. Germline V lookup: CDR1 LNHDA, CDR2 SQIVND (reference sequence). CDR3 in amino acids: CASRSRADTQYF. Based on the CDR3 plus reference TRBV19 and TRBJ2-3, the full variable domain is DGGITQSPKYLFRKEGQNVTLSCEQNLNHDAMYWYRQDPGQGLRLIYYSQIVNDFQKGDIAEGYSVSREKKESFPLTVTSAQKNPTAFYLCASRSRADTQYFGPGTRLTVL.

The J gene is TRBJ2-5, the V gene TRBV7-8; TCRdb's assignment of TRBD2 cannot be checked, as there is no DNA. Germline lookup yields CDR1 SGHVS and CDR2 FQNEAQ. This CDR3 comprises 14 residues. CDR3 protein: CASSLESGRKTQYF.

The V gene is TRBV5-1, the J gene TRBJ1-1. Germline V lookup: CDR1 SGHRS, CDR2 YFSETQ. This CDR3 has 15 residues. The CDR3 spells CASSLGAGGDTEAFF.

This CDR3 is CASSLPGHSTEAFF. V and J are TRBV5-5 and TRBJ1-1; TCRdb's D call of TRBD1 is untestable without DNA. The CDR3 loop spans 14 amino acids. Germline CDR1 reads SGHKS; CDR2 reads YYEKEE (reference sequence).

The chain has TRBV5-1 and TRBJ2-5; checking the TCRdb D call of TRBD1 is not possible without DNA. CDR1 and CDR2 from the germline V gene are SGHRS and YFSETQ. CDR3 length: 15 residues. Here the CDR3 reads CASSPASGSGETQYF. Complete variable domain (other parts from reference TRBV5-1 and TRBJ2-5): KAGVTQTPRYLIKTRGQQVTLSCSPISGHRSVSWYQQTPGQGLQFLFEYFSETQRNKGNFPGRFSGRQFSNSRSEMNVSTLELGDSALYLCASSPASGSGETQYFGPGTRLLVL.

V usage is TRBV5-1 and J usage is TRBJ2-1; TCRdb returns TRBD2, unconfirmable since there is no DNA. In germline, CDR1 is SGHRS, CDR2 YFSETQ. The CDR3 totals 17 residues. CDR3 residues: CASSFGATVSGNNEQFF.

The rearrangement uses TRBV30 and TRBJ2-3; TCRdb's D gene call, TRBD2, goes unchecked for lack of DNA. The CDR3 length is 13 residues. Per the germline V gene, CDR1 is GTSNPN and CDR2 is SVGIG (reference sequence). The CDR3 spells CAWSSGETDTQYF.

The chain has TRBV20-1 and TRBJ1-2. The CDR3 is 15 residues long. Per germline, CDR1 DFQATT and CDR2 SNEGSKA (reference sequence). CDR3 amino acids: CSARESGTANYGYTF.

V is TRBV6-1 and J is TRBJ1-5. The germline V gene has CDR1 MNHNS and CDR2 SASEGT. CDR3 length: 14 amino acids. CDR3: CASSDVNSNQPQHF.

V gene TRBV20-1 combines with J gene TRBJ2-7; TCRdb's D call, TRBD1, is unchecked because there is no DNA. CDR3 length: 16 residues. Germline V lookup: CDR1 DFQATT, CDR2 SNEGSKA (reference sequence). The chain's CDR3 is CSARREWGPGGYEQYF.

The genes are TRBV20-1 and TRBJ2-7; the TCRdb D gene call, TRBD1, has no DNA to confirm it. Germline assignment: CDR1 DFQATT and CDR2 SNEGSKA (reference sequence). This CDR3 comprises 14 residues. The CDR3 spells CSARGEAPRDGQYF.

J is TRBJ1-1 and V is TRBV10-3. CDR3 length: 14 residues. The germline CDR1 and CDR2 sequences are ENHRY and SYGVKD. The CDR3 loop reads CAISESTASTEAFF.

The V call is TRBV5-1, the J call TRBJ1-4. The V gene's germline CDR1 is SGHRS and CDR2 YFSETQ. The CDR3 is 14 residues long. Here the CDR3 reads CASSLSRGKEKLFF.

V gene TRBV12-3 or TRBV12-4 combines with J gene TRBJ1-2. This CDR3 is built from 16 residues. Here the CDR3 reads CASSNGPNFYLSGYTF.